Listed here is a single TCR beta chain. This clone was seen a single time. It lacks a known antigen. No base quality information exists; no much larger clone differs at one position. Each collaborating institution followed its own protocols to collect whole blood in K2EDTA tubes. For TCRbeta analysis, collaborators shipped samples in one of three forms: frozen whole blood, isolated PBMCs, or DNA extracted from either of those sample types. TCRbeta CDR3 regions were amplified from genomic DNA using the immunoSEQ Assay, a bias-controlled multiplex PCR. As for the authors' bioinformatics: The number of nucleated cells in each sample was estimated by amplification of reference gene primers within the assay. To quantify the absolute abundance of each unique TCRbeta CDR3 rearrangement, sequence reads were collapsed and filtered. For each sample, productive Simpson clonality was calculated by taking the square root of Simpson's diversity index across productive rearrangements. This is the immuneACCESS table as TCRdb keeps it, with only in-frame sequences that have V and J called. A part of the clones is gone; compared with another copy, unresolved V genes explain less than half, and the rest is unexplained. V and J calls and clone size are those listed in that table; D and trimming were worked out from the DNA. Here the sample has around 330,000 clones; approximately 88% occur a single time. The top ten clonotypes cover approximately 4% of the sample.

The CDR3 starts with the cysteine, ends with the phenylalanine, and has 19 residues. The read is trimmed to its CDR3 DNA, 57 bases read in frame from base 1. The germline V end is reduced by 3 bases and the J end by 4 bases; junction bases left unmatched: 17. This sample stems from a study of blood T cell repertoires in COVID-19 (dated by TCRdb to 2020 to 2022). Concerning the study at large: The collaborator samples originated in the United States, Italy and Spain and spanned the acute and convalescent phases of COVID-19. Samples were obtained from the ongoing ImmuneRACE study (first 160 participants) and from over 1,000 subjects provided by 6 global collaborators. The repertoires were made available in a free public database intended to serve as a resource for research on the immune response to SARS-CoV-2. Subjects who had been exposed to COVID-19, were actively infected with it, or had recovered from it provided the deeply sampled blood TCRbeta repertoires that made up the dataset. Where available, HLA class I and class II types were taken from metadata supplied by the sample provider and were not determined by assay-based typing. A de-identified subject ID, COVID-19 status, age in years and sex were almost always included in the sample metadata. The prospective study material was composed of cDNA or gDNA derived from T cells, B-cell-depleted T cells, or PBMCs. Paper-wide results and their limitations: How much clinical and demographic metadata was included differed by source and by participant, and the metadata was provided uncurated.

The sequence was collected from a woman between 50 and 59 years old with active or convalescent COVID-19. The chain couples TRBV5-7 to TRBJ1-2; a stretch of 11 junction bases matches TRBD1. TRBV5-7 is annotated as an ORF whose role is uncertain. Input material: peripheral blood. CDR3 loop: CASSSPGQGATMICYGYTF. The sequence in DNA is TGTGCCAGCAGCTCACCAGGACAGGGGGCAACTATGATCTGCTATGGCTACACCTTC.